These 21 T cell receptor beta chains were sequenced from one sample in a study of blood T cell repertoires in COVID-19 (dated by TCRdb to the early 2020s). Receptor libraries were prepared by the immunoSEQ multiplex PCR assay. Held by TCRdb, this immuneACCESS table contains in-frame sequences only and omits some clones. Under half of the omission traces to an unresolved V gene where checked; the cause of the rest is unknown. For this sample there are more than 150,000 clones; about 86% appear just once. Approximately 7% of the sample rests with the top ten. The sample consisted of peripheral blood. These receptors were obtained from a man aged 50 or older with active or convalescent COVID-19.

The chain couples TRBV12-3 or TRBV12-4 to TRBJ2-2; D might be TRBD2 (6 bases). The CDR3 runs 13 residues. Trimming took 9 bases from V and 6 from J, leaving 14 bases between them. The CDR3 nucleotides read TGTGCCAGTAGCCCTCCGGGAGCCGGGGAGCTGTTTTTT. Its protein product is CASSPPGAGELFF.

The V and J genes are TRBV7-8 and TRBJ2-6; a weak D match, TRBD1 (5 bases). From germline, CDR1 is SGHVS and CDR2 FQNEAQ. The CDR3 is 15 residues long. With 5 bases removed from V and 4 bases from J, the gap between germline ends came to 12 bases. Here the CDR3 DNA reads TGTGCCAGCAGCACCAGGGTGTGGGGGGCCAACGTCCTGACTTTC. The encoded protein is CASSTRVWGANVLTF. Full variable domain (remainder filled in from reference TRBV7-8 and TRBJ2-6): GAGVSQSPRYKVAKRGQDVALRCDPISGHVSLFWYQQALGQGPEFLTYFQNEAQLDKSGLPSDRFFAERPEGSVSTLKIQRTQQEDSAVYLCASSTRVWGANVLTFGAGSRLTVL.

The chain recombines TRBV4-3 with TRBJ2-7; D may be TRBD2 (6 bases). Trimming shortened V by 0 bases and J by 2 bases, and 11 bases separated the two germline ends. The CDR3 covers 15 residues. Germline-derived CDR1 and CDR2 are LGHNA and YSLEER. Here the CDR3 reads CASSQDTGVPYEQYF. In DNA form, the CDR3 reads TGCGCCAGCAGCCAAGATACGGGAGTCCCCTACGAGCAGTACTTC.

The V gene is TRBV18, the J gene TRBJ1-2; D may be TRBD1 (5 bases). CDR1 and CDR2 from the germline V gene are KGHSH and LQKENI. The CDR3 totals 16 residues. V lost 6 bases and J lost 8, with 25 bases in between. This chain's CDR3 is CASSQTKNRYLTGYTF. The CDR3 DNA sequence: TGTGCCAGCTCCCAAACCAAGAACAGGTACTTGACGGGCTACACCTTC.

The chain links TRBV10-1 to TRBJ2-7, with 8 bases lining up with TRBD1. The CDR3 runs 14 residues. Germline V gives CDR1 WNHNN, CDR2 SYGVQD (reference sequence). With V trimmed by 7 bases and J by 6 bases, 11 bases remained unmatched. The CDR3 protein is CASKEGRGPLEQYF. CDR3 DNA: TGCGCCAGCAAGGAAGGCAGGGGGCCCCTCGAGCAGTACTTC.

The V call is TRBV5-1, the J call TRBJ1-1; the D gene is possibly TRBD1 (5 bases). Trimming removed 3 bases from V and 7 bases from J, with 16 bases in between. Looked up from germline, CDR1 is SGHRS and CDR2 is YFSETQ. The CDR3 length is 14 residues. CDR3 amino acids: CASSSRDGRDEAFF. The CDR3 DNA sequence: TGCGCCAGCAGCTCCCGGGACGGGAGGGATGAAGCTTTCTTT.

The sample holds a few counts of this clone. The CDR3 here is CASSLVTSGNYEQYF. The CDR3 DNA reads TGCGCCAGCAGCTTGGTCACTAGCGGGAACTACGAGCAGTACTTC. The chain links TRBV5-1 to TRBJ2-7, with 10 nucleotides matching TRBD2. The trim removed 0 bases at V and 3 bases at J, leaving 3 bases unmatched. Germline V gene lookup returns CDR1 SGHRS and CDR2 YFSETQ. The CDR3 runs to 15 residues.

The chain recombines TRBV7-2 with TRBJ2-5, with D possibly matching TRBD2 (5 bases). The germline V and J ends were trimmed by 5 bases and 5 bases, with 18 bases remaining between them. CDR3 size: 15 residues. Germline CDR1 SGHTA, CDR2 FQGNSA. CDR3: CASSPTYGVQETQYF. The CDR3 coding sequence is TGTGCCAGCAGCCCAACATACGGGGTGCAGGAGACCCAGTACTTC.

The J gene is TRBJ1-6, the V gene TRBV10-3, with no clear D. Germline CDR1 ENHRY, CDR2 SYGVKD. Trimming shortened V by 0 bases and J by 9 bases, and 6 bases separated the two germline ends. CDR3 length equals 13 residues. CDR3 sequence reads: CAISESLGSPLHF. In DNA form, the CDR3 reads TGTGCCATCAGTGAGTCTCTCGGTTCACCCCTCCACTTT.

The chain combines TRBV4-2 with TRBJ2-5, with 10 bases aligning to TRBD2. The CDR3 is 15 residues long. Germline CDR1 reads LGHNA; CDR2 reads YNFKEQ. Trimming removed 2 bases from V and 1 base from J; junction bases left unmatched: 1. The CDR3 here is CASSQIAGGQETQYF. The CDR3 DNA follows: TGTGCCAGCAGCCAAATAGCGGGGGGCCAAGAGACCCAGTACTTC.

This clone was seen a few times. The rearrangement uses TRBV19 and TRBJ2-1, with 12 nucleotides matching TRBD1. Trimming cost V 5 bases and J 9 bases; bases outside gene matches: 8. The CDR3 contains 15 residues. Germline V lookup: CDR1 LNHDA, CDR2 SQIVND (reference sequence). The CDR3 region has the DNA TGTGCCAGTAGTCGCCGGGACAGGGGGCTCGGTGAGCAGTTCTTC. Translated, it gives CASSRRDRGLGEQFF.

The chain employs TRBV18 and TRBJ2-7; 10 bases map to TRBD1. Germline assignment: CDR1 KGHSH and CDR2 LQKENI. The CDR3 runs 14 residues. V shed 2 bases, J shed 9 bases, and the junction held 7 bases outside the gene matches. The CDR3 loop is CASSPDGQGGGQYF. The CDR3 DNA sequence: TGTGCCAGCTCACCAGACGGACAGGGGGGTGGGCAGTACTTC.

The chain links TRBV6-5 to TRBJ1-5; TRBD1 matches 8 bases. Per germline, CDR1 MNHEY and CDR2 SVGAGI. Germline trimming cut 6 bases from V and 1 base from J; bases unmatched to any gene: 2. CDR3 length: 14 amino acids. The CDR3 nucleotides are TGTGCCAGCAGCTACAGGGGGAGCAATCAGCCCCAGCATTTT. Translating it yields CASSYRGSNQPQHF.

The chain recombines TRBV18 with TRBJ2-7; 10 bases agree with TRBD1. CDR3 length: 15 residues. The germline gives CDR1 KGHSH, CDR2 LQKENI. V lost 4 bases and J lost 4; bases outside the gene matches: 7. CDR3 nucleotide sequence: TGTGCCAGCTCACGAACGACAGGGGGCGGATACGAGCAGTACTTC. It specifies CASSRTTGGGYEQYF. The full variable domain, in which reference TRBV18 and TRBJ2-7 provide the parts outside the CDR3, is NAGVMQNPRHLVRRRGQEARLRCSPMKGHSHVYWYRQLPEEGLKFMVYLQKENIIDESGMPKERFSAEFPKEGPSILRIQQVVRGDSAAYFCASSRTTGGGYEQYFGPGTRLTVT.

This chain connects TRBV24-1 to TRBJ1-1; maybe TRBD1 (6 bases). CDR1 is KGHDR and CDR2 is SFDVKD in the germline V gene. V dropped 5 bases and J dropped 1 base, with 10 bases sitting between them. The length of the CDR3 is 14 residues. The CDR3 spells CATSAATGNTEAFF. The CDR3 coding sequence is TGTGCCACCAGTGCCGCGACAGGGAACACTGAAGCTTTCTTT.

The rearrangement links TRBV5-4 to TRBJ2-5; D not certain. The CDR3 sequence is 12 residues long. Germline CDR1 and CDR2: SGHNT and YYREEE (reference sequence). The germline V and J ends were trimmed by 4 bases and 5 bases, with 9 bases remaining between them. DNA of the CDR3: TGTGCCAGCAGCCTACCCCGTGAGACCCAGTACTTC. Protein product: CASSLPRETQYF.

This rearrangement joins TRBV7-9 to TRBJ2-7; TRBD1 agrees at 9 bases. J was trimmed by 2 bases and V by 6 bases; bases with no gene match: 8. This CDR3 has 15 amino acids. CDR1 SEHNR and CDR2 FQNEAQ come from the germline V gene (reference sequence). DNA of the CDR3: TGTGCCAGCAGTCGAAAGGACAGGGGCACCTACGAGCAGTACTTC. Translated, it gives CASSRKDRGTYEQYF. The whole variable domain, filled in from reference TRBV7-9 and TRBJ2-7, reads DTGVSQNPRHKITKRGQNVTFRCDPISEHNRLYWYRQTLGQGPEFLTYFQNEAQLEKSRLLSDRFSAERPKGSFSTLEIQRTEQGDSAMYLCASSRKDRGTYEQYFGPGTRLTVT.

The chain combines TRBV27 with TRBJ1-4; 9 bases map to TRBD1. The CDR3 has 14 residues. V shed 6 bases, J shed 5 bases, and the junction held 4 bases outside the gene matches. The germline V gene has CDR1 MNHEY and CDR2 SMNVEV (reference sequence). The CDR3: CASRTGTGNEKLFF. The CDR3, as DNA: TGTGCCAGCAGAACCGGGACAGGGAATGAAAAACTGTTTTTT.

The chain is built from TRBV6-5 and TRBJ2-7; D perhaps matches TRBD2 (6 bases). The CDR3 extends over 13 amino acids. The germline V gene encodes CDR1 MNHEY and CDR2 SVGAGI. The ends were cut back, 4 bases at V and 3 bases at J, with 10 bases in the middle. DNA for the CDR3: TGTGCCAGCAGTTCCGGGACTGGCTACGAGCAGTACTTC. Its translation is CASSSGTGYEQYF.

This sequence joins TRBV19 and TRBJ1-1; a possible D gene is TRBD1 (6 bases). CDR1 and CDR2 from the germline V gene are LNHDA and SQIVND (reference sequence). V lost 5 bases and J 3 bases, leaving 16 bases between the germline ends. This CDR3 contains 15 residues. CDR3 residues: CASSSTGNGYTEAFF. The CDR3 DNA sequence: TGTGCCAGTAGTTCCACAGGGAATGGTTACACTGAAGCTTTCTTT. The variable domain in full, with the rest retrieved from reference TRBV19 and TRBJ1-1, is DGGITQSPKYLFRKEGQNVTLSCEQNLNHDAMYWYRQDPGQGLRLIYYSQIVNDFQKGDIAEGYSVSREKKESFPLTVTSAQKNPTAFYLCASSSTGNGYTEAFFGQGTRLTVV.

The rearrangement joins TRBV5-1 to TRBJ2-3; 11 nucleotides line up with TRBD2. V lost 7 bases, J lost 2 bases, and 18 bases stayed unmatched. CDR3 size: 19 residues. Germline V gives CDR1 SGHRS, CDR2 YFSETQ. Written as DNA, the CDR3 is TGCGCCAGCTCTTTGGCACTAGCGGGGGTCCCACTACCCACAGATACGCAGTATTTT. Amino acids: CASSLALAGVPLPTDTQYF.